The 24 T cell receptor beta chains presented below share a single source sample, sequenced in a study of brain T cells in children with intractable seizures (dated by TCRdb to the early 2020s). Libraries were prepared through the immunoSEQ multiplex PCR assay. TCRdb holds this immuneACCESS table with in-frame rearrangements only. Some clones are missing; in checked studies, unresolved V genes explain under half, and the rest has no known cause. For this sample the table gives thousands of clones, of which about 73% were detected only once. The ten largest clones capture more than 7.5% of the sample. The sample's time point label, decoded: resected brain tissue, or blood drawn just prior to surgery. The surgery cases with the highest brain T cell transcript signatures were chosen for TCR beta chain sequencing of brain tissue, and also of blood when blood was available. Sequencing was performed on resected brain tissue, taken at surgery. The receptor source for this set is a boy less than two years old with tuberous sclerosis and intractable seizures.

This clone was detected only a few times. This chain uses TRBV28 with TRBJ2-7; D gene ambiguous. Per germline, CDR1 MDHEN and CDR2 SYDVKM. V lost 2 bases to trimming and J lost 1 base, with 12 bases between them. CDR3 size: 15 residues. The CDR3 coding sequence is TGTGCCAGCAGTTTAGTGGGGTTGGCGTCCTACGAGCAGTACTTC. Protein: CASSLVGLASYEQYF.

The rearrangement links TRBV5-1 to TRBJ2-7; D tentatively reads TRBD1 or TRBD2 (5 bases each). The germline CDR1 and CDR2 sequences are SGHRS and YFSETQ. V was clipped by 4 bases and J by 2 bases, with 13 bases between them. CDR3 length: 14 amino acids. CDR3 coding DNA: TGCGCCAGCAGCGGGGACCTATATACCTACGAGCAGTACTTC. Amino acid sequence: CASSGDLYTYEQYF.

Note on this clone: Different DNA sequences within this sample yield the same CDR3. The chain employs TRBV7-3 and TRBJ2-5; no clear D gene. V gave up 1 base and J gave up 5 bases, with 8 bases separating them. Germline CDR1 reads SGHTA; CDR2 reads FQGTGA. The CDR3 has 13 amino acids. CDR3 region: CASSLIPRETQYF. Written as DNA, the CDR3 is TGTGCCAGCAGCTTAATTCCCCGGGAGACCCAGTACTTC.

The chain links TRBV29-1 to TRBJ1-2; 8 bases fit TRBD1. V gave up 0 bases and J gave up 3 bases; unmatched junction bases: 3. Germline V lookup: CDR1 SQVTM, CDR2 ANQGSEA. The CDR3 consists of 14 residues. CDR3 sequence: CSVEENRGYYGYTF. CDR3 coding DNA: TGCAGCGTTGAAGAAAACAGGGGGTACTATGGCTACACCTTC.

V is TRBV4-1 and J is TRBJ1-4; 7 bases map to TRBD1. The CDR3 runs to 15 residues. Germline V lookup: CDR1 MGHRA, CDR2 YSYEKL. The V gene end was trimmed by 6 bases and the J gene end by 4 bases; junction bases not matched to a gene: 8. This CDR3 is CASSLAGTDNEKLFF. CDR3 sequence (DNA): TGCGCCAGCAGTCTCGCCGGGACAGATAATGAAAAACTGTTTTTT.

V gene TRBV11-3 combines with J gene TRBJ2-5; the match to TRBD2 covers 7 bases. This CDR3 is built from 14 residues. Germline trimming cut 6 bases from V and 0 bases from J; bases unmatched to any gene: 4. CDR1 and CDR2 (germline): SGHNT, YENEEA. CDR3 residues: CASRGGDDQETQYF. In DNA form, the CDR3 reads TGTGCCAGCAGGGGGGGGGACGACCAAGAGACCCAGTACTTC.

V is TRBV19 and J is TRBJ1-4, with 9 positions matching TRBD1. This CDR3 is 15 amino acids long. V gave up 5 bases and J gave up 4 bases; unmatched junction bases: 5. From germline, CDR1 is LNHDA and CDR2 SQIVND (reference sequence). CDR3 protein: CASSQGTGNNEKLFF. CDR3 nucleotide sequence: TGTGCCAGTAGTCAAGGGACAGGGAATAATGAAAAACTGTTTTTT.

The rearrangement uses TRBV29-1 and TRBJ1-1, with D possibly TRBD1 on 5 matching bases. The CDR3 length is 13 residues. Trimming left V 5 bases short and J 0 bases short, with 10 bases between. The germline V gene encodes CDR1 SQVTM and CDR2 ANQGSEA. CDR3 bases: TGCAGCGTTACCGGGGCCGTGAACACTGAAGCTTTCTTT. Translated, it gives CSVTGAVNTEAFF.

This clone was found a few times. This rearrangement joins TRBV6-6 to TRBJ2-5, with TRBD1 identical over 7 bases. Germline V CDR1 and CDR2: MNHNY, SVGAGI (reference sequence). V was pared by 6 bases and J by 7 bases, with 8 bases of the junction left unmatched. CDR3 length equals 13 residues. The CDR3 here is CASRRDSRGTQYF. The DNA for the CDR3 is TGTGCCAGCAGAAGGGACAGCCGGGGGACCCAGTACTTC.

This clone showed up just a few times. The V call is TRBV19, the J call TRBJ1-5; D is uncertain. CDR3 length equals 13 residues. In germline, CDR1 is LNHDA, CDR2 SQIVND (reference sequence). Trimming removed 3 bases from V and 3 bases from J, with 6 bases in between. The DNA for the CDR3 is TGTGCCAGTAGTATGAACTCCAATCAGCCCCAGCATTTT. This encodes CASSMNSNQPQHF.

This chain uses TRBV6-6 with TRBJ2-7, with D possibly TRBD1 on 6 matching bases. Trimming left V 5 bases short and J 3 bases short, with 14 bases between. This CDR3 is built from 14 residues. Germline loops: CDR1 MNHNY, CDR2 SVGAGI (reference sequence). In DNA form, the CDR3 reads TGTGCCAGCAGTCTACAGGGCAGCGGCTACGAGCAGTACTTC. Amino acids: CASSLQGSGYEQYF.

The chain has TRBV5-4 and TRBJ2-7; D ambiguous. Germline lookup yields CDR1 SGHNT and CDR2 YYREEE (reference sequence). V was trimmed by 4 bases and J by 0 bases, leaving 5 bases between them. The CDR3 has 12 amino acids. The CDR3 DNA reads as TGTGCCAGCAGCGCGAGCTCCTACGAGCAGTACTTC. As protein: CASSASSYEQYF. Together with reference TRBV5-4 and TRBJ2-7, the CDR3 gives the full variable domain: ETGVTQSPTHLIKTRGQQVTLRCSSQSGHNTVSWYQQALGQGPQFIFQYYREEENGRGNFPPRFSGLQFPNYSSELNVNALELDDSALYLCASSASSYEQYFGPGTRLTVT.

The chain joins TRBV7-2 to TRBJ2-2; 9 positions agree with TRBD2. This CDR3 comprises 14 residues. Germline V gene lookup returns CDR1 SGHTA and CDR2 FQGNSA. V lost 5 bases to trimming and J lost 5 bases; unmatched junction nucleotides: 3. This CDR3 is CASSISGGTGELFF. CDR3 DNA sequence: TGTGCCAGCAGCATCAGCGGGGGGACCGGGGAGCTGTTTTTT.

This chain joins TRBV19 and TRBJ2-7; possibly TRBD2 for D (6 bases). CDR3 length: 14 amino acids. V was shortened by 5 bases and J by 3 bases, with 14 bases between the two germline ends. Germline values: CDR1 LNHDA, CDR2 SQIVND (reference sequence). CDR3 sequence (DNA): TGTGCCAGTAGTGTAAGTAGCGGCCACTACGAGCAGTACTTC. It yields the protein CASSVSSGHYEQYF.

This rearrangement joins TRBV7-6 to TRBJ1-6; no clear D gene. Trimming left V 2 bases short and J 7 bases short, with 27 bases between. Germline CDR1 SGHVS, CDR2 FNYEAQ. The CDR3 loop spans 20 amino acids. The CDR3 protein is CASSLLSGRRPTRPNSPLHF. The CDR3 DNA reads TGTGCCAGCAGCTTACTCTCCGGGCGCCGTCCCACCCGTCCGAATTCACCCCTCCACTTT.

This clone has more than one count but fewer than ten. This chain connects TRBV21-1 to TRBJ2-6; the table's D call, TRBD2, has no DNA check behind it. TRBV21-1 is designated a pseudogene. The CDR3 contains 14 residues. CDR3 amino acids: CASRSGSGANVLTF. In nucleotides, the CDR3 is TGTGCCAGCAGATCCGGCTCTGGGGCCAACGTCCTGACTTTC.

V and J are TRBV5-1 and TRBJ2-3; the match to TRBD2 covers 11 bases. CDR3 size: 19 residues. Germline CDR1 is SGHRS and CDR2 is YFSETQ. With V trimmed by 1 base and J by 0 bases, 10 bases remained unmatched. The CDR3 DNA reads TGCGCCAGCAGCTTGATCGTTAGCGGGAGGGGAACTAGCACAGATACGCAGTATTTT. This gives the protein CASSLIVSGRGTSTDTQYF.

The genes are TRBV19 and TRBJ2-7; the match to TRBD1 covers 11 bases. This CDR3 contains 13 residues. From germline, CDR1 is LNHDA and CDR2 SQIVND (reference sequence). The V gene end was trimmed by 6 bases and the J gene end by 6 bases; junction bases not matched to a gene: 4. CDR3 residues: CASRAGTGGEQYF. CDR3 in DNA: TGTGCCAGTAGAGCCGGGACAGGGGGCGAGCAGTACTTC.

The genes are TRBV2 and TRBJ2-1, with 12 bases that match TRBD1. The CDR3 is 19 residues long. The V segment lost 5 bases and the J segment 0 bases; nucleotides outside the gene matches: 11. Per the germline V gene, CDR1 is SNHLY and CDR2 is FYNNEI. The CDR3 here is CASSSGTGGGRFSYNEQFF. The CDR3 DNA reads TGTGCCAGCAGTTCCGGGACAGGGGGCGGAAGGTTCTCCTACAATGAGCAGTTCTTC.

The rearrangement uses TRBV9 and TRBJ1-2; D remains ambiguous. This CDR3 has 14 amino acids. CDR1 and CDR2 from the germline V gene are SGDLS and YYNGEE. The germline V and J ends were trimmed by 4 bases and 4 bases, with 14 bases remaining between them. This CDR3 is CASSTTQLGYGYTF. The CDR3 bases are TGTGCCAGCAGCACGACCCAGCTGGGCTATGGCTACACCTTC. Full variable domain (remainder filled in from reference TRBV9 and TRBJ1-2): DSGVTQTPKHLITATGQRVTLRCSPRSGDLSVYWYQQSLDQGLQFLIQYYNGEERAKGNILERFSAQQFPDLHSELNLSSLELGDSALYFCASSTTQLGYGYTFGSGTRLTVV.

This clone was counted a single time. The chain uses TRBV14 and TRBJ1-2; D not certain. The CDR3 has 14 amino acids. Deletions cut 1 base from V and 5 bases from J, with 11 bases between. The germline V gene encodes CDR1 SGHDN and CDR2 FVKESK. The CDR3 is CASSQVRDTYGYTF. Here the CDR3 DNA reads TGTGCCAGCAGCCAAGTTAGAGATACTTATGGCTACACCTTC.

The V call is TRBV30, the J call TRBJ1-5, with D perhaps matching TRBD1 (6 bases). CDR3 length: 13 amino acids. The germline V and J ends were trimmed by 6 bases and 6 bases, with 15 bases remaining between them. Germline values: CDR1 GTSNPN, CDR2 SVGIG (reference sequence). The CDR3: CACTQGEGQPQHF. For the CDR3, the DNA is TGTGCCTGCACACAGGGAGAGGGTCAGCCCCAGCATTTT.

This chain joins TRBV30 and TRBJ2-7; perhaps TRBD2 as D (7 bases). V was cut by 3 bases and J by 1 base, with 10 bases left in between. The CDR3 is made up of 13 amino acids. Germline V gene lookup returns CDR1 GTSNPN and CDR2 SVGIG (reference sequence). CDR3 nucleotide sequence: TGTGCCTGGAGAAAGGGGGGGTCCTACGAGCAGTACTTC. It yields the protein CAWRKGGSYEQYF.

This clone occurred once. This rearrangement joins TRBV5-1 to TRBJ1-2, with 7 bases lining up with TRBD1. Looked up from germline, CDR1 is SGHRS and CDR2 is YFSETQ. The CDR3 has 14 residues. V trimming: 4 bases; J trimming: 3 bases; junction bases outside the gene matches: 6. CDR3 residues: CASSPGTAYYGYTF. CDR3 nucleotides: TGCGCCAGCAGCCCCGGGACAGCGTACTATGGCTACACCTTC.